Below are 16 T cell receptor beta chains sequenced from a single sample in a study of cytomegalovirus exposure and HLA in healthy donors. The PCR employed 60 Vbeta primers together with 13 Jbeta primers. Measured with immunoSEQ multiplex PCR; TCRdb has only the in-frame clones, and not every one. The table lists tens of thousands of clones, around 77% of them singletons, with about 8% in the top ten. The sample consisted of PBMCs. The receptors were gathered from a woman in her twenties or thirties in good health and CMV-seropositive.

This sequence joins TRBV9 and TRBJ1-5; 8 nucleotides match TRBD1. Per germline, CDR1 SGDLS and CDR2 YYNGEE. V trimming: 4 bases; J trimming: 0 bases; junction bases outside the gene matches: 3. This CDR3 is 15 amino acids long. The CDR3 sequence is CASSRTGYSNQPQHF. The CDR3 coding sequence is TGTGCCAGCAGCCGGACAGGGTATAGCAATCAGCCCCAGCATTTT.

In its sample, this clone was seen once. The V and J genes are TRBV29-1 and TRBJ2-1; 13 nucleotides line up with TRBD2. With V trimmed by 7 bases and J by 12 bases, 9 bases remained unmatched. This CDR3 has 13 amino acids. Germline loops: CDR1 SQVTM, CDR2 ANQGSEA. The CDR3 coding sequence is TGCAGCGCTAGACTAGCGGGAGGCATGGGGCAGTTCTTC. Its protein product is CSARLAGGMGQFF.

V and J are TRBV6-4 and TRBJ2-1; 9 positions match TRBD2. V lost 6 bases, J lost 5 bases, and 11 bases stayed unmatched. The length of the CDR3 is 16 residues. The V gene's germline CDR1 is MRHNA and CDR2 SNTAGT. This CDR3 is CASRGISGRDNNEQFF. For the CDR3, the DNA is TGTGCCAGCAGAGGGATTAGCGGGAGAGATAACAATGAGCAGTTCTTC.

This chain connects TRBV27 to TRBJ2-3; 7 nucleotides line up with TRBD1. The V and J ends lost 5 bases and 0 bases, in that order; junction bases with no gene match: 5. Per germline, CDR1 MNHEY and CDR2 SMNVEV (reference sequence). The CDR3 is 15 residues long. CDR3 coding DNA: TGTGCCAGCAGTGGCCGGGACAGAAGCACAGATACGCAGTATTTT. Its protein is CASSGRDRSTDTQYF.

A few counts support this clone. The gene calls are TRBV27 and TRBJ2-7; tentative D call: TRBD1 (5 bases). CDR3 size: 12 residues. Trimming removed 4 bases from V and 6 bases from J, with 10 bases in between. From germline, CDR1 is MNHEY and CDR2 SMNVEV (reference sequence). CDR3 residues: CASSSRRGEQYF. In nucleotides, the CDR3 is TGTGCCAGCAGTTCGAGAAGGGGCGAGCAGTACTTC.

The V and J genes are TRBV18 and TRBJ1-3; D is unclear. The CDR3 totals 15 residues. V lost 0 bases, J lost 3 bases, and 9 bases lay in between. Germline assignment: CDR1 KGHSH and CDR2 LQKENI. The CDR3 here is CASSPPSRYGNTIYF. Here the CDR3 DNA reads TGTGCCAGCTCACCACCCTCCCGCTATGGAAACACCATATATTTT.

The chain couples TRBV7-2 to TRBJ2-6, with a tentative D call TRBD1 (6 bases). The germline V and J ends were trimmed by 5 bases and 2 bases, with 13 bases remaining between them. The CDR3 sequence is 16 residues long. CDR1 and CDR2 (germline): SGHTA, FQGNSA. The CDR3 DNA follows: TGTGCCAGCAGCCGCCGGACAGCTACTGGGGCCAACGTCCTGACTTTC. This sequence encodes CASSRRTATGANVLTF.

The J gene is TRBJ2-1, the V gene TRBV5-5; 10 bases fit TRBD1. Germline CDR1 reads SGHKS; CDR2 reads YYEKEE (reference sequence). The CDR3 sequence is 15 residues long. V trimming: 4 bases; J trimming: 6 bases; junction bases outside the gene matches: 7. The CDR3 loop reads CASSRGTGEGNEQFF. CDR3 DNA sequence: TGTGCCAGCAGCCGGGGGACAGGGGAGGGCAATGAGCAGTTCTTC. Drawing the rest from reference TRBV5-5 and TRBJ2-1, the complete variable domain is DAGVTQSPTHLIKTRGQQVTLRCSPISGHKSVSWYQQVLGQGPQFIFQYYEKEERGRGNFPDRFSARQFPNYSSELNVNALLLGDSALYLCASSRGTGEGNEQFFGPGTRLTVL.

This clone was recorded a few times. The junction departs from the called germline gene at one end, perhaps through a read error. The chain recombines TRBV20-1 with TRBJ2-7, with a possible D match to TRBD1 (5 bases). Germline assignment: CDR1 DFQATT and CDR2 SNEGSKA (reference sequence). The CDR3 extends over 11 amino acids. CDR3 coding DNA: TGCAGTGCTCCTCAGGCTCAGGGAAGTAACTTC. As protein: CSAPQAQGSNF.

A few counts support this clone. The V and J genes are TRBV11-3 and TRBJ2-1; the match to TRBD1 covers 9 bases. In germline, CDR1 is SGHNT, CDR2 YENEEA. V was clipped by 0 bases and J by 3 bases; unmatched bases: 3. CDR3 length: 16 amino acids. This CDR3 is CASSLEQGAVYNEQFF. In DNA form, the CDR3 reads TGTGCCAGCAGCTTAGAACAGGGGGCTGTCTACAATGAGCAGTTCTTC.

Comments on this clone: The junction does not match germline at one end; this may be a read error. The chain joins TRBV27 to TRBJ1-2; 7 bases agree with TRBD1. Germline V gene data show CDR1 as MNHEY and CDR2 as SMNVEV (reference sequence). The length of the CDR3 is 12 residues. The CDR3 DNA reads TGTGCCAGCAGTTTCCTACAGGGGAGGTTAGACTTC. Protein product: CASSFLQGRLDF.

This sequence joins TRBV5-6 and TRBJ2-4; unclear D gene. The V end was cut by 2 bases, the J end by 7 bases, with 4 bases between. The CDR3 runs to 11 residues. Germline V gives CDR1 SGHDT, CDR2 YYEEEE. This CDR3 reads CASSFGNIQYF. CDR3 DNA: TGTGCCAGCAGCTTCGGGAACATTCAGTACTTC.

This rearrangement joins TRBV5-1 to TRBJ2-7; 9 nucleotides align to TRBD1. The V gene end was trimmed by 4 bases and the J gene end by 2 bases; junction bases not matched to a gene: 4. Germline CDR1 reads SGHRS; CDR2 reads YFSETQ. CDR3 length equals 14 residues. The DNA of the CDR3 is TGCGCCAGCAGCGCCGGGACAGGGACCTACGAGCAGTACTTC. Protein sequence: CASSAGTGTYEQYF.

This chain joins TRBV29-1 and TRBJ2-5; D uncertain. V lost 8 bases and J 2 bases, leaving 15 bases between the germline ends. Germline V gene lookup returns CDR1 SQVTM and CDR2 ANQGSEA. This CDR3 contains 13 residues. CDR3 coding DNA: TGCAGCTCCTCCGTGGAGCGACAAGAGACCCAGTACTTC. This translates into CSSSVERQETQYF.

The genes are TRBV27 and TRBJ2-3; D perhaps matches TRBD2 (5 bases). CDR3 length equals 18 residues. V lost 7 bases and J lost 2, with 25 bases in between. Germline CDR1 and CDR2: MNHEY and SMNVEV (reference sequence). The CDR3 DNA reads as TGTGCCAGCACCCGACTAAGTGACGCCAAAAGGGTCACAGATACGCAGTATTTT. It encodes CASTRLSDAKRVTDTQYF.

The chain links TRBV9 to TRBJ1-1; TRBD1 aligns across 8 bases. Trimming cost V 6 bases and J 5 bases; bases outside gene matches: 12. The germline CDR1 and CDR2 sequences are SGDLS and YYNGEE. The CDR3 is made up of 15 amino acids. The CDR3 is CASTKSGQGTTEAFF. CDR3 nucleotide sequence: TGTGCCAGCACCAAATCCGGACAGGGAACGACTGAAGCTTTCTTT.